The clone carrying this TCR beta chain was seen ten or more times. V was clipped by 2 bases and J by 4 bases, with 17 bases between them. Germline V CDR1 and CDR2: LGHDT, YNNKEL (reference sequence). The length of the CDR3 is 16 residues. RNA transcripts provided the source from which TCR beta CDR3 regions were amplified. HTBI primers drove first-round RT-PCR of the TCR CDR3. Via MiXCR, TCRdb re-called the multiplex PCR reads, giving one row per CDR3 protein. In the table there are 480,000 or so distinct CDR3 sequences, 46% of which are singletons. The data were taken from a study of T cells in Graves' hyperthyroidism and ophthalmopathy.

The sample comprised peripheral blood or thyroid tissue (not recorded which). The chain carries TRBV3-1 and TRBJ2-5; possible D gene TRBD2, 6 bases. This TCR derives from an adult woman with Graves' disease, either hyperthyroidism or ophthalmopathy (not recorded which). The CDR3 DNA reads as TGTGCCAGCAGCCAATCTCCGGGACTGGGTGTAGAGACCCAGTACTTC. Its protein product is CASSQSPGLGVETQYF.